The present TCR beta chain was sequenced within a study of T cells in Graves' hyperthyroidism and ophthalmopathy. Whole-study results and caveats: Model predictions of ophthalmopathy came a median approximately 6.5 months before onset. Most expanded thyroid clonotypes above 0.001 also appeared in blood.

Newly diagnosed hyperthyroidism, duration under 2 months, in patients aged 18 to 65. The study based diagnoses on clinical symptoms, serum thyroxine and TRAb, thyroid ultrasound and orbital computed tomography. RNA transcripts served as the template for amplifying TCR beta CDR3 regions. The HTBI set primed first-round TCR CDR3 RT-PCR. TCRdb reprocessed the multiplex PCR reads via MiXCR and lists one record per CDR3 protein. The sample lists approximately 520,000 distinct CDR3 sequences, less than 25% occurring once. Many counts were recorded for this clonotype. Its target is not known. Germline values: CDR1 MNHNS, CDR2 SASEGT. The CDR3 is 14 residues long. V shed 2 bases and J shed 2 bases, with 10 bases lying between them.

The V call is TRBV6-1, the J call TRBJ2-7, with D maybe TRBD2 (5 bases). Sequencing was carried out using blood. The sequence was obtained from a man in his late teens or twenties with Graves' hyperthyroidism. CDR3 DNA: TGTGCCAGCAGTGAACAGGAGGTCACCTACGAGCAGTACTTC. It specifies CASSEQEVTYEQYF.